This TCR beta chain comes out of a study of blood T cells in healthy people across ages. Across the whole study: Per two T cells, template switching captured roughly one barcoded beta molecule.

The CDR3 length is 14 residues. CDR1 is ENHRY and CDR2 is SYGVKD in the germline V gene. V was trimmed by 4 bases and J by 3 bases, leaving 12 bases between them. A second PCR, run for roughly 7 to 12 cycles, used a sample-barcoded 5' primer plus a J-beta primer mix. Each sample yielded at least 3 million CDR3-containing paired-end reads. One entry per CDR3 protein, called by TCRdb with MiXCR from the 5' RACE reads. The sample lists roughly 1,500,000 distinct CDR3 sequences; roughly 40% were seen once. The sample holds a few counts of this clonotype. What it binds is unknown. Study observations and caveats: Relative to aged donors, long-lived donors carried more naive CD4+ cells and displayed higher diversity.

This TCR was recovered from a woman younger than 35 in good health. Sequencing used blood. The genes are TRBV10-3 and TRBJ1-1; D is possibly TRBD1 (6 bases). The CDR3 is CAISGPEGDTEAFF. CDR3 nucleotide sequence: TGTGCCATCAGTGGACCGGAGGGGGACACTGAAGCTTTCTTT.